The text below deals with one T cell receptor (beta chain). No antigen is known for it. Base qualities are missing; no much larger clone stands one base away. These data come from a study of T cell repertoires in cytomegalovirus infection (dated by TCRdb to the late 2010s). With respect to the entire study: Peptide stimulations targeted recently identified HLA-C-restricted CMV epitopes, whose presentation resists viral immunomodulation, together with well-studied HLA-B-restricted epitopes. Donor HLA type was relevant to the analysis, because carriage of CMV infection together with the matching HLA type was indicated by public TCR beta signatures.

Overall study results and their limits: Cumulative frequency of public TCR beta family members discriminated carriers of CMV infection plus the relevant HLA type in this cohort and an independent 352-donor cohort. In the ex vivo response, HLA-C-restricted CMV-specific TCR beta clonotypes were dominant, and in two of eight donors the single most frequent clonotype came from this HLA-C-restricted group.

The sequencer listed for this sample is Illumina HiSeq 1500. TCRdb itself trimmed the public reads at Q25 with fastp, ran MiXCR and retained productive beta chains. One record per CDR3 amino acid sequence lists the most common genes and DNA. This sample holds about 920,000 distinct CDR3 sequences; 30% to 40% were observed only once. Of the sample, roughly 13% falls within the top ten clones. According to the germline V gene, CDR1 reads MNHEY and CDR2 reads SVGAGI. V loses 2 bases at its end and J loses 9 bases; junction bases beyond the gene matches: 5. The CDR3 measures 14 amino acids from cysteine to phenylalanine. CDR3 DNA only is kept here, 42 bases in frame from base 1. The sample's treatment or condition label is to be understood as: in vitro stimulation with specific CMV peptide epitopes to enrich CMV-specific T cells.

This clonotype originated in a human donor in good health (CMV status not recorded). Some clones in this sample may be carry-over from other donors' samples. This specimen was cultured CD8+ T cells from PBMCs, taken from culture after CMV antigen stimulation. The chain is assembled from TRBV6-5 and TRBJ2-1; a stretch of 9 junction bases matches TRBD2. The nucleotides are TGTGCCAGCAGTTACCTAGGGACTAGCATTGAGCAGTTCTTC. The encoded protein is CASSYLGTSIEQFF.